These T cell receptor beta chains were read from a single sample in a study of T-cell memory formation after mild COVID-19. TCRdb processed the 5' RACE reads anew with MiXCR; each CDR3 protein has one entry. The repertoire includes approximately 270,000 distinct CDR3 sequences, 15% to 20% of them detected once, and around 23% sits in the top ten. Sequenced sample: PBMCs or a T cell subset sorted from them (not recorded which). These receptors came from a man aged 18 to 29 who had mild COVID-19 (a few samples of this study predate the infection). Cell type and time point are not known. The CDR3 runs from the conserved cysteine through the conserved F or W. Fields, in order: clone size, J gene, D gene, V gene, CDR3 DNA, CDR3 protein. D genes are given only for firm matches. Clone size appears in some rows only: once, few, many, or a class for an expanded clone.

abundance: .; j_gene: TRBJ1-6; d_gene: .; v_gene: TRBV7-2; CDR3nt: TGTGCCAGCAGCTTAGCGCCGATGGGGGGGGTGAGTTCACCCCTCCACTTT; CDR3aa: CASSLAPMGGVSSPLHF
abundance: .; j_gene: TRBJ2-7; d_gene: .; v_gene: TRBV29-1; CDR3nt: TGCAGCGTTGAGGACGTAGAGCAGTACTTC; CDR3aa: CSVEDVEQYF
abundance: many; j_gene: TRBJ1-2; d_gene: .; v_gene: TRBV28; CDR3nt: TGTGCCAGCAGTTTGATCCCCGGTCCGAGTGGCGGCTACACCTTC; CDR3aa: CASSLIPGPSGGYTF
abundance: .; j_gene: TRBJ2-3; d_gene: TRBD1; v_gene: TRBV19; CDR3nt: TGTGCCAGTAGTATCCGACAGGGGCAAGGAGATACGCAGTATTTT; CDR3aa: CASSIRQGQGDTQYF
abundance: .; j_gene: TRBJ1-2; d_gene: .; v_gene: TRBV27; CDR3nt: TGTGCCAGCACCAAAGACAGGAACTATGGCTACACCTTC; CDR3aa: CASTKDRNYGYTF
abundance: .; j_gene: TRBJ1-6; d_gene: .; v_gene: TRBV2; CDR3nt: TGTGCCAGCAGAGCCGACGGGAATTCACCCCTCCACTTT; CDR3aa: CASRADGNSPLHF
abundance: few; j_gene: TRBJ2-2; d_gene: TRBD1; v_gene: TRBV6-6; CDR3nt: TGTGCCAGCCTATCTACAGGGGAGAACACCGGGGAGCTGTTTTTT; CDR3aa: CASLSTGENTGELFF
abundance: .; j_gene: TRBJ1-4; d_gene: TRBD1; v_gene: TRBV12-3/TRBV12-4; CDR3nt: TGTGCCAGCAGTCTTCAGGACAGGCTTGAAACTAATGAAAAACTGTTTTTT; CDR3aa: CASSLQDRLETNEKLFF
abundance: .; j_gene: TRBJ2-1; d_gene: TRBD2; v_gene: TRBV11-1; CDR3nt: TGTGCCAGCCGGAGCGGGGGGGCTGTGAATGAGCAGTTCTTC; CDR3aa: CASRSGGAVNEQFF
abundance: .; j_gene: TRBJ1-5; d_gene: .; v_gene: TRBV4-3; CDR3nt: TGCGCCAGCAGCGCGCTGGGAGGGCAGCCCCAGCATTTT; CDR3aa: CASSALGGQPQHF
abundance: .; j_gene: TRBJ2-3; d_gene: TRBD2; v_gene: TRBV5-1; CDR3nt: TGCGCCAGCAGCCCTAGCGGGAGAAGGGATACGCAGTATTTT; CDR3aa: CASSPSGRRDTQYF
abundance: few; j_gene: TRBJ1-1; d_gene: .; v_gene: TRBV12-3/TRBV12-4; CDR3nt: TGTGCCAGCAGTTTGAGGGACGGGAGCACTGAAGCTTTCTTT; CDR3aa: CASSLRDGSTEAFF
abundance: .; j_gene: TRBJ2-7; d_gene: .; v_gene: TRBV12-3/TRBV12-4; CDR3nt: TGTGCCAGCAGCGGTATCAGGGAGAACTACGAGCAGTACTTC; CDR3aa: CASSGIRENYEQYF
abundance: .; j_gene: TRBJ2-1; d_gene: TRBD1; v_gene: TRBV7-9; CDR3nt: TGTGCCAGCAGCAAGAACAGGGGTATGACTGAGCAGTTCTTC; CDR3aa: CASSKNRGMTEQFF
abundance: .; j_gene: TRBJ1-6; d_gene: .; v_gene: TRBV28; CDR3nt: TGTGCCAGCAGGCCCGGGACCTATTCACCCCTCCACTTT; CDR3aa: CASRPGTYSPLHF
abundance: .; j_gene: TRBJ1-5; d_gene: TRBD1; v_gene: TRBV12-3/TRBV12-4; CDR3nt: TGTGCCAGCAGTACCAGACAGGGCGGGGGGCCCCAGCATTTT; CDR3aa: CASSTRQGGGPQHF
abundance: .; j_gene: TRBJ2-3; d_gene: .; v_gene: TRBV29-1; CDR3nt: TGCAGCGTGACGAGGGAAAGCACAGATACGCAGTATTTT; CDR3aa: CSVTRESTDTQYF
abundance: .; j_gene: TRBJ1-1; d_gene: .; v_gene: TRBV6-4; CDR3nt: TGTGCCAGCAGTGAATCCCCGAACACTGAAGCTTTCTTT; CDR3aa: CASSESPNTEAFF
abundance: few; j_gene: TRBJ2-3; d_gene: .; v_gene: TRBV3-1; CDR3nt: TGTGCCAGCAGCCCCTCTTGGCGGCAGCCTAGCACAGATACGCAGTATTTT; CDR3aa: CASSPSWRQPSTDTQYF
abundance: .; j_gene: TRBJ2-5; d_gene: TRBD2; v_gene: TRBV4-3; CDR3nt: TGCGCCAGCAGCCAAGTAGCTAGCGGTCCTGAGACCCAGTACTTC; CDR3aa: CASSQVASGPETQYF
abundance: few; j_gene: TRBJ2-4; d_gene: TRBD1; v_gene: TRBV11-1; CDR3nt: TGTGCCAGCAGCCCCAGGACAGGGATCGTTAACATTCAGTACTTC; CDR3aa: CASSPRTGIVNIQYF
abundance: .; j_gene: TRBJ2-7; d_gene: .; v_gene: TRBV20-1; CDR3nt: TGCAGTGCTAGAGATGCAAGGAGCTCCTACGAGCAGTACTTC; CDR3aa: CSARDARSSYEQYF
abundance: .; j_gene: TRBJ1-2; d_gene: TRBD1; v_gene: TRBV6-2/TRBV6-3; CDR3nt: TGTGCCAGCAGTTACTCAAGACAGGGGACGGAATTTATCTATGGCTACACCTTC; CDR3aa: CASSYSRQGTEFIYGYTF
abundance: few; j_gene: TRBJ2-5; d_gene: .; v_gene: TRBV7-2; CDR3nt: TGTGCCAGCAGCTTAAGTCTCCAACAGACCCAGTACTTC; CDR3aa: CASSLSLQQTQYF
abundance: many; j_gene: TRBJ1-3; d_gene: .; v_gene: TRBV20-1; CDR3nt: TGCAGTGCTGGAAGACAGGCCCTCTCTGGAAACACCATATATTTT; CDR3aa: CSAGRQALSGNTIYF
abundance: few; j_gene: TRBJ1-2; d_gene: .; v_gene: TRBV12-3/TRBV12-4; CDR3nt: TGTGCCAGCAGCGCCGTCGTCAAACGCTACACCTTC; CDR3aa: CASSAVVKRYTF
abundance: many; j_gene: TRBJ2-5; d_gene: .; v_gene: TRBV7-8; CDR3nt: TGTGCCAGCAGCTTATCCTCAGCGATCCGTAATACCCAGTACTTC; CDR3aa: CASSLSSAIRNTQYF
abundance: .; j_gene: TRBJ2-6; d_gene: .; v_gene: TRBV10-3; CDR3nt: TGTGCCATCAGTGAGCGCGGAGAGGGGAGCAGTGGGGCCAACGTCCTGACTTTC; CDR3aa: CAISERGEGSSGANVLTF
abundance: few; j_gene: TRBJ1-1; d_gene: .; v_gene: TRBV7-2; CDR3nt: TGTGCCAGCAGCTTACACAGCACCAACACTGAAGCTTTCTTT; CDR3aa: CASSLHSTNTEAFF
abundance: .; j_gene: TRBJ2-2; d_gene: TRBD1; v_gene: TRBV4-1; CDR3nt: TGCGCCAGCAGCCAAGAGCAGCACAGGGGCTTCACCGGGGAGCTGTTTTTT; CDR3aa: CASSQEQHRGFTGELFF
abundance: few; j_gene: TRBJ2-3; d_gene: .; v_gene: TRBV5-1; CDR3nt: TGCGCCAGCAGCTATGCCAGCACAGATACGCAGTATTTT; CDR3aa: CASSYASTDTQYF
abundance: .; j_gene: TRBJ1-5; d_gene: .; v_gene: TRBV2; CDR3nt: TGTGCCAGCAGGTTGGTTCAGAATCAGCCCCAGCATTTT; CDR3aa: CASRLVQNQPQHF
abundance: .; j_gene: TRBJ2-1; d_gene: .; v_gene: TRBV5-4; CDR3nt: TGTGCCAGCAACGACAGGGACTACAACAATGAGCAGTTCTTC; CDR3aa: CASNDRDYNNEQFF
abundance: .; j_gene: TRBJ1-2; d_gene: .; v_gene: TRBV7-9; CDR3nt: TGTGCCAGCAGCTTAGAATCGTCACGGATATATGGCTACACCTTC; CDR3aa: CASSLESSRIYGYTF
abundance: few; j_gene: TRBJ1-1; d_gene: TRBD1; v_gene: TRBV5-1; CDR3nt: TGCGCCAGCAGCCCCCAGGGGGCGGACAACACTGAAGCTTTCTTT; CDR3aa: CASSPQGADNTEAFF
abundance: few; j_gene: TRBJ2-6; d_gene: .; v_gene: TRBV4-2; CDR3nt: TGTGCCAGCAGCCCAGGACTCCTTAGGGCCAACGTCCTGACTTTC; CDR3aa: CASSPGLLRANVLTF
abundance: .; j_gene: TRBJ1-2; d_gene: .; v_gene: TRBV6-1; CDR3nt: TGTGCCAGCCGCGGATCTGGCTACACCTTC; CDR3aa: CASRGSGYTF
abundance: .; j_gene: TRBJ2-6; d_gene: .; v_gene: TRBV10-3; CDR3nt: TGTGCCATCAGTCGGGCGGGGAGCTCTGGGGCCAACGTCCTGACTTTC; CDR3aa: CAISRAGSSGANVLTF
abundance: many; j_gene: TRBJ1-6; d_gene: .; v_gene: TRBV5-1; CDR3nt: TGCGCCAGCAGCTGGTCTTGGCGTTCACCCCTCCACTTT; CDR3aa: CASSWSWRSPLHF